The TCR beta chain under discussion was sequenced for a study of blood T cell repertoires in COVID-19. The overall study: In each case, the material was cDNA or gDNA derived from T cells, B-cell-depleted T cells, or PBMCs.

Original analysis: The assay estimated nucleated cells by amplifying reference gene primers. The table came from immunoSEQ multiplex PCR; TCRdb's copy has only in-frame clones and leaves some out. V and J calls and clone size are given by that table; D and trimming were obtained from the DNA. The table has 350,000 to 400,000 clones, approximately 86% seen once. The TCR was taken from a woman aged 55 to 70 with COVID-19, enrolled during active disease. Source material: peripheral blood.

The CDR3 spells CASRGGGTDEQFF. The CDR3 region has the DNA TGTGCCAGCCGGGGCGGGGGGACGGATGAGCAGTTCTTC. V usage is TRBV7-3 and J usage is TRBJ2-1, with TRBD2 matching 8 bases. This CDR3 region has 13 residues. J lost 8 bases, V lost 8 bases, and 8 bases had no gene match. Germline CDR1 is SGHTA and CDR2 is FQGTGA.